The entry that follows covers one T cell receptor (beta chain) sequence. The sample is drawn from a study of human T cells and chemical hapten exposure. On the study more broadly: Each patch test put 0.01% DPC on the upper back, and results were read at 6 days.

V was clipped by 6 bases and J by 0 bases; unmatched bases: 11. Looked up from germline, CDR1 is DFQATT and CDR2 is SNEGSKA (reference sequence). CDR3 length: 18 residues. TCRdb itself ran the RACE reads through MiXCR, one entry per CDR3 protein. The table lists about 40,000 distinct CDR3 sequences, roughly 3.3% of them singletons, with more than 6.5% in the top ten. Time point defined: patch test 2, 6 weeks after DPC sensitization. Treatment denoted: therapeutic diphenylcyclopropenone sensitization with weekly scalp DPC. V usage is TRBV20-1 and J usage is TRBJ2-3; 14 nucleotides line up with TRBD2. Sequencing used whole blood, obtained in connection with sensitization to the hapten diphenylcyclopropenone (DPC). The clonotype was recovered from a middle-aged man with alopecia areata. Some clones in this sample may be carry-over from other donors' samples. This CDR3 reads CSAMATSGRAPSTDTQYF. Written as DNA, the CDR3 is TGCAGTGCAATGGCGACTAGCGGGAGGGCCCCCAGCACAGATACGCAGTATTTT.